This T cell receptor beta chain was captured by sequencing in a study of patients and donors after allogeneic stem cell transplantation. V was clipped by 1 base and J by 7 bases, with 10 bases between them. The germline V gene encodes CDR1 SNHLY and CDR2 FYNNEI. This CDR3 comprises 13 residues. One entry per CDR3 protein results from TCRdb running MiXCR on the RT-PCR reads. Among 24,000 or so distinct CDR3 sequences listed, roughly 30% were seen once. This clonotype was obtained from a human donor who was either an allogeneic HSCT recipient or a stem cell or donor lymphocyte infusion donor (not recorded which). It is not recorded whose cells these are; they may come from a transplant donor. The genes are TRBV2 and TRBJ1-2, with TRBD1 as a possible D gene (5 bases). The source material was blood, either unsorted or a sorted T cell fraction (not recorded which). This CDR3 is CASSEETRAGYTF. Written as DNA, the CDR3 is TGTGCCAGCAGTGAAGAGACCAGGGCTGGCTACACCTTC. Using reference TRBV2 and TRBJ1-2 for the parts outside the CDR3, the full variable domain is EPEVTQTPSHQVTQMGQEVILRCVPISNHLYFYWYRQILGQKVEFLVSFYNNEISEKSEIFDDQFSVERPDGSNFTLKIRSTKLEDSAMYFCASSEETRAGYTFGSGTRLTVV.